The source of this T cell receptor beta chain is a study of blood T cells in healthy people across ages. Findings and caveats of the study: Compared with aged donors, long-lived donors showed fewer expanded clones, suggesting selection. A roughly linear fall in TCR beta diversity per million T cells was seen with increasing age.

From germline, CDR1 is SQVTM and CDR2 ANQGSEA. The CDR3 is made up of 15 amino acids. Primed by a sample-barcoded 5' primer and a J-beta primer mix, a second PCR proceeded for roughly 7 to 11 cycles. One entry per CDR3 protein, called by TCRdb with MiXCR from the 5' RACE reads. The repertoire consists of approximately 1,000,000 distinct CDR3 sequences, with roughly two fifths occurring once and the leading ten covering about an eighth. In regard to this clonotype: What it binds is not known. One junction end disagrees with the germline gene, perhaps due to a read error.

The sequence derives from a man aged 18 to 29 in good health. Sequenced: blood. This chain links TRBV29-1 with TRBJ2-1; tentative D call: TRBD1 (5 bases). CDR3 loop: CSVSAGLVSHNEQFF. CDR3 in DNA: TGCAGCGTGTCAGCAGGGTTAGTCTCCCACAATGAGCAGTTCTTC.